The rows below give T cell receptor beta chains drawn from one sample of a study of response to subunit inactivated influenza vaccine. TCRdb recomputed calls from the RT-PCR reads with MiXCR, one row per CDR3 protein. Here the sample spans around 600,000 distinct CDR3 sequences, about 11% being singletons. Another study also made use of these data, one on T cells expressing NK-cell markers.

Material: PBMCs from blood, obtained on the day of vaccination. These receptors were taken from a man in his fifties who received an inactivated influenza vaccine. CDR3s include the opening cysteine and the closing phenylalanine or tryptophan. The order of the fields is clone size, V gene, J gene, D gene, CDR3 protein, CDR3 DNA. D genes are given only for firm matches. Clone size is stated in some rows and not others, as once, few, many or a class when expanded.

size: NA
V: TRBV3-1
J: TRBJ2-7
D: TRBD1
CDR3: CASSPPWGQGTYEQYF
DNA: TGTGCCAGCAGCCCACCGTGGGGACAGGGAACCTACGAGCAGTACTTC

size: few
V: TRBV7-2
J: TRBJ2-7
D: NA
CDR3: CASSLRGEYEQYF
DNA: TGTGCCAGCAGCTTAAGAGGGGAGTACGAGCAGTACTTC

size: NA
V: TRBV10-3
J: TRBJ1-5
D: NA
CDR3: CAISDEAGGNQPQHF
DNA: TGTGCCATCAGTGATGAGGCAGGCGGCAATCAGCCCCAGCATTTT

size: NA
V: TRBV20-1
J: TRBJ2-3
D: TRBD2
CDR3: CSARDEAGGKFTDTQYF
DNA: TGCAGTGCTAGAGATGAGGCGGGGGGGAAATTCACAGATACGCAGTATTTT

size: many
V: TRBV6-1
J: TRBJ2-7
D: NA
CDR3: CASRPSWEVGIGQYF
DNA: TGTGCCAGCAGACCTAGTTGGGAAGTGGGCATCGGGCAGTACTTC

size: NA
V: TRBV20-1
J: TRBJ1-2
D: TRBD1
CDR3: CSAKPGTANYGYTF
DNA: TGCAGTGCTAAACCCGGGACAGCTAACTATGGCTACACCTTC

size: few
V: TRBV5-1
J: TRBJ2-5
D: NA
CDR3: CASSSWTGSEAQYF
DNA: TGCGCCAGCAGCTCGTGGACGGGGAGTGAGGCCCAGTACTTC

size: few
V: TRBV20-1
J: TRBJ1-5
D: TRBD1
CDR3: CSAEGTVAALGNQPQHF
DNA: TGCAGTGCTGAAGGGACAGTCGCCGCGCTTGGCAATCAGCCCCAGCATTTT

size: NA
V: TRBV9
J: TRBJ2-1
D: NA
CDR3: CASSVEWEYYNEQFF
DNA: TGTGCCAGCAGCGTAGAGTGGGAATACTACAATGAGCAGTTCTTC

size: NA
V: TRBV24-1
J: TRBJ2-3
D: TRBD1
CDR3: CATSDRNGQGTDTQYF
DNA: TGTGCCACCAGTGACCGAAACGGACAGGGAACAGATACGCAGTATTTT

size: NA
V: TRBV29-1
J: TRBJ2-3
D: TRBD2
CDR3: CSSSSGRVEDTQYF
DNA: TGCAGCTCCTCGAGCGGGAGGGTCGAAGATACGCAGTATTTT

size: NA
V: TRBV6-5
J: TRBJ2-7
D: NA
CDR3: CASSYSARNYEQYF
DNA: TGTGCCAGCAGTTACTCGGCTAGAAACTACGAGCAGTACTTC

size: NA
V: TRBV30
J: TRBJ1-1
D: NA
CDR3: CAWSVRPGNTEAFF
DNA: TGTGCCTGGAGTGTCCGTCCGGGGAACACTGAAGCTTTCTTT

size: NA
V: TRBV20-1
J: TRBJ2-7
D: TRBD2
CDR3: CSAPLLAGGSEQYF
DNA: TGCAGTGCACCCCTCCTAGCGGGAGGATCCGAGCAGTACTTC

size: NA
V: TRBV20-1
J: TRBJ2-2
D: TRBD1
CDR3: CSATDRANTGELFF
DNA: TGCAGTGCTACCGACAGGGCCAACACCGGGGAGCTGTTTTTT

size: NA
V: TRBV18
J: TRBJ2-3
D: TRBD2
CDR3: CASSGLAGPDTQYF
DNA: TGTGCCAGTTCCGGACTAGCGGGACCAGATACGCAGTATTTT

size: NA
V: TRBV15
J: TRBJ1-5
D: NA
CDR3: CATSGMNQPQHF
DNA: TGTGCCACCAGCGGAATGAATCAGCCCCAGCATTTT

size: few
V: TRBV7-9
J: TRBJ2-5
D: NA
CDR3: CASSQALTRGSETQYF
DNA: TGTGCCAGCAGCCAGGCACTTACCAGGGGCTCAGAGACCCAGTACTTC

size: NA
V: TRBV15
J: TRBJ1-6
D: NA
CDR3: CATSRDGGYDSPLHF
DNA: TGTGCCACCAGCAGAGATGGGGGTTATGATTCACCCCTCCACTTT

size: few
V: TRBV4-2
J: TRBJ2-7
D: NA
CDR3: CASSQDRDIHYEQYF
DNA: TGTGCCAGCAGCCAAGACAGGGACATACATTACGAGCAGTACTTC

size: NA
V: TRBV7-8
J: TRBJ2-7
D: NA
CDR3: CASSLAVGSSGEQYF
DNA: TGTGCCAGCAGCTTAGCGGTCGGGAGCAGCGGCGAGCAGTACTTC